These T cell receptor beta chains were read from a single sample in a study of blood T cells in healthy people across ages. A single record per CDR3 protein comes from TCRdb applying MiXCR to the 5' RACE reads. The sample has roughly 800,000 distinct CDR3 sequences; about 53% are singletons. Sequencing was performed on blood. These receptors were obtained from a man older than 75 in good health. The CDR3 runs from the conserved cysteine through the conserved F or W. The order of the fields is D gene, V gene, clone size, J gene, CDR3 protein, CDR3 DNA. The D gene is left open where the match is weak. Clone size is stated in some rows and not others, as once, few, many or a class when expanded.

d_gene: TRBD1
v_gene: TRBV29-1
abundance: few
j_gene: TRBJ1-1
CDR3aa: CSARTGYDTEAFF
CDR3nt: TGCAGCGCCAGGACAGGGTACGACACTGAAGCTTTCTTT

d_gene: TRBD1
v_gene: TRBV5-1
abundance: many
j_gene: TRBJ2-5
CDR3aa: CASSSQGAPQETQYF
CDR3nt: TGCGCCAGCAGCTCACAGGGGGCTCCTCAAGAGACCCAGTACTTC

d_gene: TRBD1
v_gene: TRBV7-9
abundance: NA
j_gene: TRBJ1-6
CDR3aa: CASSFWVGTGNSPLHF
CDR3nt: TGTGCCAGCAGCTTTTGGGTCGGGACAGGCAATTCACCCCTCCACTTT

d_gene: NA
v_gene: TRBV6-4
abundance: NA
j_gene: TRBJ2-3
CDR3aa: CASSDPTGDTQYF
CDR3nt: TGTGCCAGCAGTGACCCAACAGGGGATACGCAGTATTTT

d_gene: NA
v_gene: TRBV5-1
abundance: NA
j_gene: TRBJ2-6
CDR3aa: CASSGHTGTGANVLTF
CDR3nt: TGCGCCAGCAGCGGACACACAGGGACAGGGGCCAACGTCCTGACTTTC

d_gene: NA
v_gene: TRBV11-2
abundance: NA
j_gene: TRBJ1-1
CDR3aa: CASSLVPGNTEAFF
CDR3nt: TGTGCCAGCAGCTTAGTCCCAGGGAACACTGAAGCTTTCTTT

d_gene: TRBD2
v_gene: TRBV24-1
abundance: NA
j_gene: TRBJ2-7
CDR3aa: CATSDAGTSGRSEQYF
CDR3nt: TGTGCCACCAGTGATGCCGGGACTAGCGGGAGAAGTGAGCAGTACTTC

d_gene: NA
v_gene: TRBV27
abundance: NA
j_gene: TRBJ2-3
CDR3aa: CASSLSGGGAGTDTQYF
CDR3nt: TGTGCCAGCAGTTTATCAGGAGGGGGGGCCGGCACAGATACGCAGTATTTT

d_gene: NA
v_gene: TRBV12-3/TRBV12-4
abundance: NA
j_gene: TRBJ1-1
CDR3aa: CASSRGGLSTEAFF
CDR3nt: TGTGCCAGCAGTAGGGGGGGGCTGAGCACTGAAGCTTTCTTT

d_gene: NA
v_gene: TRBV4-2
abundance: NA
j_gene: TRBJ2-3
CDR3aa: CASSQGGGGADTQYF
CDR3nt: TGTGCCAGCAGCCAAGGAGGGGGAGGGGCAGATACGCAGTATTTT

d_gene: TRBD1
v_gene: TRBV20-1
abundance: NA
j_gene: TRBJ1-5
CDR3aa: CSPGQHQPQHF
CDR3nt: TGCAGTCCGGGACAGCATCAGCCCCAGCATTTT